These T cell receptor beta chains were read from a single sample in a study of blood T cell repertoires in COVID-19. Method: immunoSEQ multiplex PCR; TCRdb's copy keeps in-frame clones and lacks some. The sample has some 11,000 clones; just under 85% are singletons. Specimen: peripheral blood. The receptors originated from a middle-aged man with active COVID-19. The CDR3 runs from the conserved cysteine through the conserved F or W. The D gene is left open where the match is weak. For some rows the clone size is stated as once, few or many, or as a class when expanded; others skip it.

.,TRBV5-1,.,TRBJ1-1,CASSLGRDTEAFF,TGCGCCAGCAGCTTGGGCAGGGACACTGAAGCTTTCTTT
.,TRBV25-1,few,TRBJ1-1,CASSDMGRDTEAFF,TGTGCCAGCAGTGATATGGGGCGGGATACTGAAGCTTTCTTT
TRBD1,TRBV18,.,TRBJ2-5,CASSIGQGQETQYF,TGTGCCAGCTCTATAGGACAGGGTCAAGAGACCCAGTACTTC
TRBD2,TRBV11-2,few,TRBJ2-3,CASSLEPSGLAGGDTDTQYF,TGTGCCAGCAGCTTAGAACCTTCGGGACTAGCGGGAGGAGACACAGATACGCAGTATTTT
TRBD2,TRBV27,once,TRBJ2-7,CASSSGTSAYEQYF,TGTGCCAGCAGTTCCGGGACTAGCGCCTACGAGCAGTACTTC
.,TRBV9,.,TRBJ2-3,CASSVGAATDTQYF,TGTGCCAGCAGCGTAGGGGCAGCCACAGATACGCAGTATTTT
.,TRBV4-2,.,TRBJ2-7,CASSQEFGLGAYEQYF,TGTGCCAGCAGCCAAGAGTTTGGGCTTGGTGCCTACGAGCAGTACTTC
.,TRBV15,.,TRBJ2-3,CATSRDSFLAGTDTQYF,TGTGCCACCAGCAGAGATTCGTTCCTAGCCGGCACAGATACGCAGTATTTT
.,TRBV19,.,TRBJ2-1,CASSTDNYNEQFF,TGTGCCAGTAGCACAGACAACTACAATGAGCAGTTCTTC
.,TRBV6-2/TRBV6-3,.,TRBJ1-1,CASSVDRMNTEAFF,TGTGCCAGCAGCGTCGACAGGATGAACACTGAAGCTTTCTTT
TRBD1,TRBV7-8,few,TRBJ1-5,CASSLVQGGNQPQHF,TGTGCCAGCAGCTTAGTGCAGGGGGGCAATCAGCCCCAGCATTTT
TRBD1,TRBV5-1,once,TRBJ2-1,CASSLADRVHEQFF,TGCGCCAGCAGCTTAGCGGACAGGGTCCATGAGCAGTTCTTC
TRBD2,TRBV29-1,once,TRBJ2-7,CSVGAGLTYEQYF,TGCAGCGTTGGGGCGGGACTAACCTACGAGCAGTACTTC
TRBD1,TRBV7-9,.,TRBJ2-3,CASSLAPDRGFTDTQYF,TGTGCCAGCAGCTTAGCGCCGGACAGGGGCTTCACAGATACGCAGTATTTT
TRBD2,TRBV28,.,TRBJ2-3,CASRPLADLEPDTQYF,TGTGCCAGCAGACCCCTAGCGGACCTGGAGCCAGATACGCAGTATTTT
TRBD2,TRBV24-1,.,TRBJ2-3,CATSDSVSGSGTDTQYF,TGTGCCACCAGTGATTCTGTTAGCGGGAGTGGGACAGATACGCAGTATTTT
.,TRBV5-1,few,TRBJ1-3,CASSSTPGQLFSGNTIYF,TGCGCCAGCAGCTCAACTCCGGGACAATTGTTCTCTGGAAACACCATATATTTT
.,TRBV27,.,TRBJ1-2,CASSLLGRAYGYTF,TGTGCCAGCAGTTTATTGGGCAGGGCGTATGGCTACACCTTC
.,TRBV30,.,TRBJ2-7,CAWSTTGTYEQYF,TGTGCCTGGAGTACAACAGGGACCTACGAGCAGTACTTC
TRBD1,TRBV5-1,.,TRBJ1-2,CASSLGDSTYGYTF,TGCGCCAGCAGCTTGGGGGACAGCACCTATGGCTACACCTTC
.,TRBV4-1,.,TRBJ2-7,CASSQDRSSEQYF,TGCGCCAGCAGCCAAGATCGGAGTTCCGAGCAGTACTTC
.,TRBV6-4,.,TRBJ2-2,CASSDYPGQTGELFF,TGTGCCAGCAGTGACTATCCAGGGCAGACCGGGGAGCTGTTTTTT
TRBD2,TRBV5-6,.,TRBJ2-7,CASSSSGRGNEQYF,TGTGCCAGCAGCTCTAGCGGGAGAGGCAACGAGCAGTACTTC
TRBD1,TRBV28,.,TRBJ1-4,CASSFRGTNEKLFF,TGTGCCAGCAGTTTCAGGGGGACTAATGAAAAACTGTTTTTT
.,TRBV7-9,.,TRBJ2-1,CASSLMGLQFF,TGTGCCAGCAGCCTGATGGGACTGCAGTTCTTC
.,TRBV27,.,TRBJ2-7,CASSLLLSHEQYF,TGTGCCAGCAGTCTCCTCCTTAGCCACGAGCAGTACTTC
TRBD1,TRBV7-6,few,TRBJ2-1,CASSQTSTGYNEQFF,TGTGCCAGCAGCCAAACATCGACAGGGTACAATGAGCAGTTCTTC
TRBD2,TRBV9,.,TRBJ2-7,CASSVGTSDYEQYF,TGTGCCAGCAGCGTAGGGACTAGCGACTACGAGCAGTACTTC
.,TRBV10-1,once,TRBJ2-1,CASSASLDSNNEQFF,TGCGCCAGCAGCGCTAGTTTGGACTCTAACAATGAGCAGTTCTTC
TRBD2,TRBV7-3,.,TRBJ2-1,CASGLATSGSRFGNEQFF,TGTGCCAGCGGCTTAGCGACTAGCGGGAGCCGCTTCGGCAATGAGCAGTTCTTC
TRBD2,TRBV2,.,TRBJ2-7,CASRGPGLAGSYEQYF,TGTGCCAGCAGGGGGCCGGGACTAGCGGGTTCCTACGAGCAGTACTTC
TRBD2,TRBV19,.,TRBJ2-3,CASKPGLSGTDTQYF,TGTGCCAGTAAACCGGGACTAAGCGGCACAGATACGCAGTATTTT
TRBD1,TRBV7-9,.,TRBJ2-5,CASNPLEGQAWETQYF,TGTGCCAGCAACCCTTTGGAAGGACAGGCCTGGGAGACCCAGTACTTC
.,TRBV7-6,.,TRBJ1-1,CASSPGVDSLGTEAFF,TGTGCCAGCAGCCCAGGGGTCGACAGCCTGGGCACTGAAGCTTTCTTT
TRBD1,TRBV9,.,TRBJ1-2,CASSHGRGLSNYGYTF,TGTGCCAGCAGCCACGGCAGGGGGCTTTCTAACTATGGCTACACCTTC
TRBD1,TRBV19,.,TRBJ1-2,CASSPPNRGPGYTF,TGTGCCAGTAGTCCACCTAACAGGGGACCTGGCTACACCTTC
TRBD2,TRBV27,.,TRBJ2-3,CASSLGASGSRTDTQYF,TGTGCCAGCAGTTTAGGGGCTAGCGGGAGCCGCACAGATACGCAGTATTTT
.,TRBV5-4,.,TRBJ2-3,CASSLKRLLEPSRTDTQYF,TGTGCCAGCAGCTTGAAGAGGCTACTAGAGCCCTCTCGGACAGATACGCAGTATTTT
.,TRBV13,.,TRBJ2-7,CASSFSVNYEQYF,TGTGCCAGCAGCTTCTCGGTTAACTACGAGCAGTACTTC
.,TRBV24-1,.,TRBJ2-2,CATSETTGLSRVNTGELFF,TGTGCCACCAGTGAGACAACAGGATTAAGTAGGGTGAACACCGGGGAGCTGTTTTTT
.,TRBV28,few,TRBJ2-6,CASSITGTAGANVLTF,TGTGCCAGCAGTATAACAGGGACGGCTGGGGCCAACGTCCTGACTTTC
.,TRBV27,.,TRBJ1-2,CASSFQRGKDGYTF,TGTGCCAGCAGTTTTCAGAGGGGGAAAGATGGCTACACCTTC
TRBD1,TRBV14,.,TRBJ1-2,CASSLQGNYGYTF,TGTGCCAGCAGCCTACAGGGGAACTATGGCTACACCTTC
TRBD2,TRBV5-1,.,TRBJ2-5,CASSLDGLAGEETQYF,TGCGCCAGCAGCTTGGATGGACTAGCGGGAGAAGAGACCCAGTACTTC
TRBD1,TRBV5-1,.,TRBJ2-7,CASTLTGQGRPYEQYF,TGCGCCAGCACCTTAACAGGACAGGGCCGTCCCTACGAGCAGTACTTC
TRBD2,TRBV10-2,medium-sized,TRBJ2-7,CASSEAVGTSGIKGYF,TGCGCCAGCAGTGAGGCTGTAGGTACTAGCGGGATCAAAGGGTACTTC
TRBD1,TRBV4-1,.,TRBJ1-1,CASSQDPPTGANTEAFF,TGCGCCAGCAGCCAAGACCCTCCGACAGGGGCCAACACTGAAGCTTTCTTT
TRBD2,TRBV5-1,.,TRBJ2-1,CASSPTGTSGYSYNEQFF,TGCGCCAGCAGCCCAACCGGGACTAGCGGATACTCCTACAATGAGCAGTTCTTC
.,TRBV2,.,TRBJ2-1,CASRVADNEQFF,TGTGCCAGCAGGGTAGCGGACAATGAGCAGTTCTTC
.,TRBV19,.,TRBJ2-2,CASSIGYQNGELFF,TGTGCCAGTAGTATAGGGTATCAGAACGGGGAGCTGTTTTTT
TRBD2,TRBV3-1/TRBV3-2,.,TRBJ2-1,CASSQDHPIAGGFYNEQFF,TGTGCCAGCAGCCAAGACCATCCTATAGCGGGAGGCTTCTACAATGAGCAGTTCTTC
TRBD2,TRBV6-5,.,TRBJ2-1,CASIGLAGAEQFF,TGTGCCAGCATCGGACTAGCGGGCGCTGAGCAGTTCTTC